This T cell receptor beta chain was observed in a study of tumor-infiltrating lymphocytes in primary liver carcinoma. CDR1 is SGHAT and CDR2 is FQNNGV in the germline V gene. The CDR3 contains 12 residues. From around 530 ng of total RNA, TCR beta-specific cDNA was reverse-transcribed using a constant-region primer. Employing slightly modified ARM-PCR, three nested multiplex PCR rounds were run, and these gave rise to the TCR beta libraries. The first two PCR rounds, roughly 10 cycles each, used TRBV1-TRBV30 forward primers and a C-beta reverse primer. MiXCR, applied by TCRdb to the multiplex PCR reads, yields one record per CDR3 protein. Of about 350,000 distinct CDR3 sequences in the sample, less than 75% are singletons; the top ten hold roughly 6%. RNA was extracted from whole blood without cell sorting, alongside germline DNA. As concerns this clonotype: At one end, the junction sequence differs from germline, possibly due to a read error.

The chain has TRBV11-2 and TRBJ1-6; D uncertain. The material sequenced was peripheral blood. The TCR comes from a middle-aged man with primary liver carcinoma and hepatitis B virus infection. DNA for the CDR3: TGTGACAGCAGCTCGTGCTTTTCACCCCTCCACTTT. The encoded protein is CDSSSCFSPLHF.